The sequence of this TCR beta chain was determined in a study of blood T cell repertoires in COVID-19. The germline V gene encodes CDR1 SNHLY and CDR2 FYNNEI. The CDR3 spans 12 residues. The V end was cut by 5 bases, the J end by 10 bases, with 12 bases between. Assay used: immunoSEQ multiplex PCR; TCRdb lists only in-frame clones, some missing. The sample contains 200,000 or so clones, over 75% of which appear only once. The chain carries TRBV2 and TRBJ2-4; possible D gene TRBD2, 5 bases. The sequence derives from a man aged 40-49 years with active or convalescent COVID-19. The sample comprised peripheral blood. The CDR3 DNA follows: TGTGCCAGCAGTTTGAGCGGCTGGATTCAGTACTTC. This translates into CASSLSGWIQYF. The whole variable domain, remainder taken from reference TRBV2 and TRBJ2-4, is EPEVTQTPSHQVTQMGQEVILRCVPISNHLYFYWYRQILGQKVEFLVSFYNNEISEKSEIFDDQFSVERPDGSNFTLKIRSTKLEDSAMYFCASSLSGWIQYFGAGTRLSVL.